This paragraph reports one T cell receptor beta chain. The antigen remains unidentified. The donors were members of the validation cohort comprising 120 subjects, separate from the roughly 690-subject first cohort. The sample comes from a study of cytomegalovirus exposure and HLA in healthy donors. Study conclusions and caveats: Researchers reported that a few CMV-associated chains were confirmed in vitro as CMV antigen-specific.

CDR1 MGHRA and CDR2 YSYEKL come from the germline V gene. V was clipped by 3 bases and J by 5 bases; unmatched bases: 12. This CDR3 is 17 amino acids long. Profiling relied on immunoSEQ multiplex PCR, and the TCRdb table lists in-frame clones only, not all of them. Of approximately 150,000 clones listed, approximately 88% are singletons. This TCR derives from a young man in good health and CMV-seropositive. Material: PBMCs. The rearrangement joins TRBV4-1 to TRBJ2-1; 8 bases map to TRBD2. The CDR3 bases are TGCGCCAGCAGCCACCCAGCACCGGGAGGGAGGGACAATGAGCAGTTCTTC. Translating gives CASSHPAPGGRDNEQFF.